This TCR beta chain is from a study of T cell clusters in autoimmune cytopenias. Some 40,000 genome equivalents of blood DNA were amplified for TRB. Multiplex touch-down PCR amplified TRB using TRB-A and TRB-B pools in one tube. TCRdb re-analyzed the multiplex PCR reads; it lists each CDR3 protein once, without DNA. The record lists about 580 distinct CDR3 sequences, of which the ten most abundant hold about 90%. Material: peripheral blood. The origin of the receptors is a human donor with an autoimmune cytopenia or autoimmune hepatitis (not recorded which).

The rearrangement uses TRBV13 and TRBJ2-3. Germline loops: CDR1 PRHDT, CDR2 FYEKMQ (reference sequence). The CDR3 consists of 16 residues. This CDR3 reads CASGSQASRMVDTQYF.